The 10 T cell receptor beta chains listed next were all sequenced from one sample in a study of CD8 T cells in ankylosing spondylitis. TCRdb reanalysed the 5' RACE reads using MiXCR and keeps one entry per CDR3 protein. The sample has about 130,000 distinct CDR3 sequences, 7% to 8% seen once. Sequencing was carried out using blood, either unsorted or a sorted T cell fraction (not recorded which). The receptors shown here come from a female donor with ankylosing spondylitis or in good health (not recorded which).

This clonotype occurred many times. This chain uses TRBV6-1 with TRBJ1-1; 9 bases match TRBD1. V lost 7 bases and J lost 5; bases outside the gene matches: 8. The germline CDR1 and CDR2 sequences are MNHNS and SASEGT. CDR3 length: 14 residues. CDR3 sequence reads: CASTPGTGYTEAFF. The CDR3 DNA reads as TGTGCCAGCACCCCCGGGACAGGGTATACTGAAGCTTTCTTT.

This clonotype was detected ten times or more. The J gene is TRBJ1-5, the V gene TRBV7-6; 9 nucleotides line up with TRBD1. Losses at the gene ends were 1 base for V and 5 bases for J; bases not matched to a gene: 6. This CDR3 is 16 amino acids long. Germline CDR1 is SGHVS and CDR2 is FNYEAQ. The CDR3 DNA reads as TGTGCCAGCAGCTTAGGTACAGGGGGCTCGGATCAGCCCCAGCATTTT. This translates into CASSLGTGGSDQPQHF.

This clonotype has at least ten counts. V gene TRBV20-1 combines with J gene TRBJ2-7; 11 nucleotides match TRBD1. V shed 2 bases and J 3 bases; nucleotides not matched to a gene: 6. The germline V gene encodes CDR1 DFQATT and CDR2 SNEGSKA (reference sequence). This CDR3 is 15 amino acids long. As DNA, the CDR3 is TGCAGTGCTAGATCCGGACAGGGGGCTAACTACGAGCAGTACTTC. Protein product: CSARSGQGANYEQYF.

This clonotype appeared many times. This chain joins TRBV6-2 or TRBV6-3 and TRBJ1-1; D gene ambiguous. The V gene's germline CDR1 is MNHEY and CDR2 SVGEGT. The CDR3 consists of 13 residues. V was cut by 6 bases and J by 1 base, with 9 bases left in between. The DNA for the CDR3 is TGTGCCAGCAGCTGGACGGAGAACACTGAAGCTTTCTTT. This gives the protein CASSWTENTEAFF.

This clonotype occurred a few times. The chain has TRBV4-3 and TRBJ1-5, with unresolved D. Trimming removed 2 bases at V and 3 bases at J, with 8 bases between. Germline CDR1 is LGHNA and CDR2 is YSLEER. The CDR3 length is 14 residues. DNA for the CDR3: TGCGCCAGCAGCCAAAATGGATACAATCAGCCCCAGCATTTT. Translating gives CASSQNGYNQPQHF.

This clonotype has more than one count but fewer than ten. The chain has TRBV4-1 and TRBJ1-1; no clear D. Trimming removed 0 bases at V and 1 base at J, with 9 bases between. The CDR3 is 15 residues long. Germline lookup yields CDR1 MGHRA and CDR2 YSYEKL. The CDR3 spells CASSQEGVQNTEAFF. The DNA for the CDR3 is TGCGCCAGCAGCCAAGAAGGTGTACAGAACACTGAAGCTTTCTTT.

This clonotype was seen just once. A single base separates this from a much larger clone, so it may be a read error. This chain joins TRBV23-1 and TRBJ1-5; 10 positions agree with TRBD1. TRBV23-1 is marked as an open reading frame, function uncertain. CDR3 size: 20 residues. The CDR3 sequence: CASTERYLTGGSPGNQSQHF. For the CDR3, the DNA is TGCGCCAGCACGGAACGATACTTGACAGGGGGCTCCCCAGGCAATCAGTCCCAGCATTTT.

This clonotype came up many times. The chain joins TRBV4-1 to TRBJ2-1; D not resolved. Trimming pared 1 base from V and 8 bases from J, leaving 21 bases between. CDR3 length: 17 amino acids. Germline V gives CDR1 MGHRA, CDR2 YSYEKL. Written as DNA, the CDR3 is TGCGCCAGCAGCCAAGCCCCGGGTCCTCGAATTAAGGATGAGCAGTTCTTC. Translated, it gives CASSQAPGPRIKDEQFF.

The chain carries TRBV7-9 and TRBJ1-1, with D perhaps matching TRBD1 (6 bases). CDR1 and CDR2 from the germline V gene are SEHNR and FQNEAQ (reference sequence). The germline V and J ends were trimmed by 2 bases and 7 bases, with 8 bases remaining between them. The CDR3 spans 12 residues. This CDR3 reads CASSLSGDEAFF. In nucleotides, the CDR3 is TGTGCCAGCAGCTTATCAGGGGATGAAGCTTTCTTT. The variable domain in full, completed from reference TRBV7-9 and TRBJ1-1, reads DTGVSQNPRHKITKRGQNVTFRCDPISEHNRLYWYRQTLGQGPEFLTYFQNEAQLEKSRLLSDRFSAERPKGSFSTLEIQRTEQGDSAMYLCASSLSGDEAFFGQGTRLTVV.

The chain joins TRBV7-2 to TRBJ1-1; tentatively, D is TRBD1 (5 bases). Germline assignment: CDR1 SGHTA and CDR2 FQGNSA. The CDR3 runs 14 residues. V was clipped by 1 base and J by 1 base, with 7 bases between them. CDR3 nucleotides: TGTGCCAGCAGCTTAGGCAGGGAGAACACTGAAGCTTTCTTT. This gives the protein CASSLGRENTEAFF.